The 20 T cell receptor beta chains presented below share a single source sample, sequenced in a study of T cells in Graves' hyperthyroidism and ophthalmopathy. There were TCR beta CDR3 regions amplified from RNA transcripts. Initially, a first-round RT-PCR of the TCR CDR3 employed the HTBI primer set. Using its own MiXCR run on the multiplex PCR reads, TCRdb lists one record per CDR3 protein. The top ten clones hold around 31% of a sample with around 700,000 distinct CDR3 sequences, 30% to 40% of them seen once. Specimen: blood. These receptors came from a woman in her thirties or forties with Graves' hyperthyroidism.

The chain is built from TRBV7-1 and TRBJ1-5; D is perhaps TRBD1 (5 bases). TRBV7-1 is reported as an ORF; its role is uncertain. V was shortened by 2 bases and J by 13 bases, with 12 bases between the two germline ends. The CDR3 totals 12 residues. CDR3 amino acids: CASSSSGGNQHF. The CDR3 coding sequence is TGTGCCAGCAGCTCATCGGGGGGGAATCAGCATTTT.

This clonotype has more than one count but fewer than ten. The chain couples TRBV28 to TRBJ1-6; D unclear. The CDR3 has 16 residues. Trimming removed 7 bases at V and 8 bases at J, with 21 bases between. Germline CDR1 and CDR2: MDHEN and SYDVKM. CDR3 sequence: CASTLGMRPGDSPLHF. The CDR3 DNA reads as TGTGCCAGCACGTTGGGGATGCGGCCCGGGGATTCACCCCTCCACTTT. The entire variable domain, with the rest obtained from reference TRBV28 and TRBJ1-6, is as follows: DVKVTQSSRYLVKRTGEKVFLECVQDMDHENMFWYRQDPGLGLRLIYFSYDVKMKEKGDIPEGYSVSREKKERFSLILESASTNQTSMYLCASTLGMRPGDSPLHFGNGTRLTVT.

The chain links TRBV24-1 to TRBJ1-1; a weak D match, TRBD1 (5 bases). Germline V CDR1 and CDR2: KGHDR, SFDVKD. The ends were cut back, 3 bases at V and 7 bases at J, with 8 bases in the middle. This CDR3 is built from 12 residues. CDR3 nucleotides: TGTGCCACCAGTGATAGGGACGATGAAGCTTTCTTT. It translates to CATSDRDDEAFF.

As regards this clonotype: A much more abundant neighbour one base away suggests this may be a read error. The rearrangement uses TRBV19 and TRBJ2-2, with 8 bases matching TRBD1. The CDR3 has 15 amino acids. The ends lost 5 bases at V and 5 bases at J; junction bases unmatched: 7. CDR1 and CDR2 from the germline V gene are LNHDA and SQIVND (reference sequence). The CDR3 coding sequence is TGTGCCAGTAGTGTAACCAGGGGGCGAACCGGGGAGCTGTTTTTT. Translation gives CASSVTRGRTGELFF.

The V call is TRBV11-3, the J call TRBJ1-2; TRBD1 matches 7 bases. CDR1 SGHNT and CDR2 YENEEA come from the germline V gene. Trimming at V came to 8 bases and at J to 10 bases, leaving 19 bases not matched to a gene. CDR3 length: 15 amino acids. The CDR3 loop reads CASSPKTGLSDDYTF. CDR3 in DNA: TGTGCCAGCTCACCCAAGACAGGGCTGAGCGATGACTACACCTTC.

The chain combines TRBV2 with TRBJ2-6; the D is unclear. This CDR3 is built from 16 residues. Trimming pared 4 bases from V and 0 bases from J, leaving 10 bases between. Germline CDR1 reads SNHLY; CDR2 reads FYNNEI. The CDR3 is CASSALFFSGANVLTF. The CDR3, as DNA: TGTGCCAGCAGTGCTCTCTTTTTCTCTGGGGCCAACGTCCTGACTTTC.

This clonotype has just a few counts. J is TRBJ1-1 and V is TRBV7-4; TRBD1 is a possible D gene (5 bases). The CDR3 contains 17 residues. Germline CDR1 reads SGHVT; CDR2 reads SQSDAQ. With 9 bases removed from V and 1 base from J, the gap between germline ends came to 24 bases. DNA of the CDR3: TGTGCCAGTTACCCCAGGGTCCCTATTGGGTCGAACACTGAAGCTTTCTTT. This sequence encodes CASYPRVPIGSNTEAFF. Full variable domain (rest looked up from reference TRBV7-4 and TRBJ1-1): GAGVSQSPRYKVAKRGRDVALRCDSISGHVTLYWYRQTLGQGSEVLTYSQSDAQRDKSGRPSGRFSAERPERSVSTLKIQRTEQGDSAVYLCASYPRVPIGSNTEAFFGQGTRLTVV.

CDR3 sequence reads: CASSLGTVANYGYTF. The CDR3 DNA reads TGTGCCAGCAGCCTAGGGACTGTAGCTAACTATGGCTACACCTTC. The chain uses TRBV7-9 and TRBJ1-2; TRBD1 might be the D (5 bases). There are 15 residues in the CDR3. Germline V lookup: CDR1 SEHNR, CDR2 FQNEAQ (reference sequence). With 5 bases removed from V and 0 bases from J, the gap between germline ends came to 13 bases. Filled out from reference TRBV7-9 and TRBJ1-2, the complete variable domain reads DTGVSQNPRHKITKRGQNVTFRCDPISEHNRLYWYRQTLGQGPEFLTYFQNEAQLEKSRLLSDRFSAERPKGSFSTLEIQRTEQGDSAMYLCASSLGTVANYGYTFGSGTRLTVV.

This clonotype was picked up many times. The V gene is TRBV9, the J gene TRBJ2-2; D is unresolved. Per the germline V gene, CDR1 is SGDLS and CDR2 is YYNGEE. Trimming removed 4 bases at V and 2 bases at J, with 6 bases between. The CDR3 loop spans 13 amino acids. CDR3: CASSLPNTGELFF. In nucleotides, the CDR3 is TGTGCCAGCAGCCTCCCCAACACCGGGGAGCTGTTTTTT.

The V and J genes are TRBV6-5 and TRBJ2-5; D might be TRBD1 (6 bases). The CDR3 has 18 amino acids. V lost 5 bases, J lost 5 bases, and 27 bases lay in between. Germline lookup yields CDR1 MNHEY and CDR2 SVGAGI. The CDR3 DNA is TGTGCCAGCAGTCGCCTTATCCGGGACATGGACAATCTGGAGACCCAGTACTTC. Its translation is CASSRLIRDMDNLETQYF.

This rearrangement joins TRBV29-1 to TRBJ2-5; no clear D gene. Germline V gives CDR1 SQVTM, CDR2 ANQGSEA. The length of the CDR3 is 10 residues. V was clipped by 8 bases and J by 2 bases, with 6 bases between them. CDR3 region: CSLVQETQYF. The CDR3 DNA reads TGCAGCTTAGTACAAGAGACCCAGTACTTC.

V is TRBV7-2 and J is TRBJ1-6; 8 bases align to TRBD1. Per germline, CDR1 SGHTA and CDR2 FQGNSA. The J segment lost 7 bases and the V segment lost 0 bases, leaving 8 bases of the junction unmatched. CDR3 length equals 17 residues. This chain's CDR3 is CASSLAVTTGANSPLHF. CDR3 bases: TGTGCCAGCAGCTTAGCGGTAACGACAGGGGCCAATTCACCCCTCCACTTT.

This clonotype was observed at least ten times. One end of the junction varies from germline; a read error may be responsible. The gene calls are TRBV7-2 and TRBJ1-5; tentatively, D is TRBD1 (5 bases). The CDR3 totals 15 residues. From germline, CDR1 is SGHTA and CDR2 FQGNSA. CDR3 DNA: TGCGCCAGCAGCCAGAAGAGGGGACGGAATCAGCCCCAGCATTTT. Translated: CASSQKRGRNQPQHF.

This clonotype showed up just a few times. The rearrangement joins TRBV7-2 to TRBJ2-5, with 7 nucleotides matching TRBD1. The junction had 6 bases not matched to a gene; V was cut back by 5 bases and J by 0 bases. This CDR3 has 15 residues. Looked up from germline, CDR1 is SGHTA and CDR2 is FQGNSA. This chain's CDR3 is CASSTDRDHQETQYF. Written as DNA, the CDR3 is TGTGCCAGCAGCACAGACAGGGACCACCAAGAGACCCAGTACTTC.

The genes are TRBV5-1 and TRBJ2-7; 12 positions match TRBD1. The germline V gene has CDR1 SGHRS and CDR2 YFSETQ. This CDR3 has 14 amino acids. V was clipped by 7 bases and J by 6 bases; unmatched bases: 8. The CDR3 spells CASQPGQGASEQYF. The CDR3, as DNA: TGCGCCAGCCAGCCGGGACAGGGGGCGAGCGAGCAGTACTTC.

This clonotype was detected many times. One end of the junction is discordant with germline, which a read error may explain. This rearrangement joins TRBV7-7 to TRBJ1-5, with a weak D call TRBD1 (5 bases). Germline loops: CDR1 SSHAT, CDR2 FNYEAQ (reference sequence). There are 14 residues in the CDR3. CDR3 DNA sequence: TGTGCTAGCAGCTTCTGGGGGGGGAGTCAGCCCCAGCATTTT. The encoded protein is CASSFWGGSQPQHF.

This clonotype was found a few times. The CDR3 loop reads CASSQEGTSYGYTF. The CDR3 bases are TGTGCCAGCAGCCAAGAGGGCACGTCCTATGGCTACACCTTC. The chain joins TRBV3-1 to TRBJ1-2, with no clear D. CDR1 and CDR2 from the germline V gene are LGHDT and YNNKEL (reference sequence). V was cut by 0 bases and J by 4 bases, with 9 bases left in between. The CDR3 extends over 14 amino acids.

In this sample, this clonotype turned up a few times. The CDR3 protein is CASSLSGQALSGANVLTF. For the CDR3, the DNA is TGCGCCAGCAGCTTGTCTGGGCAGGCACTCTCTGGGGCCAACGTCCTGACTTTC. This sequence joins TRBV5-1 and TRBJ2-6; no definite D call. Germline CDR1 and CDR2: SGHRS and YFSETQ. This CDR3 spans 18 amino acids. Trimming stripped 1 base from V and 0 bases from J, with 14 bases between.

On this clonotype: A much larger clonotype is one base distant, so this may be a read error. The chain links TRBV29-1 to TRBJ1-1, with D possibly matching TRBD1 (5 bases). V was shortened by 3 bases and J by 6 bases, with 11 bases between the two germline ends. From germline, CDR1 is SQVTM and CDR2 ANQGSEA. This CDR3 comprises 12 residues. CDR3 residues: CSVDRVSAEAFF. The DNA of the CDR3 is TGCAGCGTTGACAGGGTCTCAGCTGAAGCTTTCTTT.

The chain uses TRBV19 and TRBJ1-2; D remains unclear. V was clipped by 3 bases and J by 1 base, with 9 bases between them. This CDR3 region has 14 residues. Per the germline V gene, CDR1 is LNHDA and CDR2 is SQIVND (reference sequence). The CDR3 DNA is TGTGCCAGTAGTATTTCCCTGAGTAACTATGGCTACACCTTC. It yields the protein CASSISLSNYGYTF.